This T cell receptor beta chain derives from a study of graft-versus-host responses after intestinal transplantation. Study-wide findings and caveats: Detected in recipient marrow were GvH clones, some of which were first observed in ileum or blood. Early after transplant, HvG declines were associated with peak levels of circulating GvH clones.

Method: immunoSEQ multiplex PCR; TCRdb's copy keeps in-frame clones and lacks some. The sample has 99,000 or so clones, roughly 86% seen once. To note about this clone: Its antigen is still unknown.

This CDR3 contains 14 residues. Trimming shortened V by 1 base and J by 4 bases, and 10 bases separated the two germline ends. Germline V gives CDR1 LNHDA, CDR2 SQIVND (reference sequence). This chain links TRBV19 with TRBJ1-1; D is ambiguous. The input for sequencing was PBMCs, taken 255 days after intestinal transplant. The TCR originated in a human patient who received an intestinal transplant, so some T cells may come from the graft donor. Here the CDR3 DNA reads TGTGCCAGTAGTATAGTAAAGGTCGGCACTGAAGCTTTCTTT. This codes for CASSIVKVGTEAFF.